This passage covers 5 T cell receptor beta chains from one sample sequenced in a study of blood T cell repertoires in COVID-19. The method was immunoSEQ multiplex PCR; TCRdb's version includes in-frame clones alone and lacks a portion of them. The data hold around 150,000 clones, with over 85% observed a single time. Material: peripheral blood. These receptors all come from a woman between 45 and 65 years old with acute or convalescent COVID-19.

V gene TRBV27 combines with J gene TRBJ1-2; D may be TRBD1 (6 bases). Trimming pared 5 bases from V and 9 bases from J, leaving 16 bases between. The CDR3 has 13 residues. The germline V gene encodes CDR1 MNHEY and CDR2 SMNVEV (reference sequence). In DNA form, the CDR3 reads TGTGCCAGCAGTGCGACAGGACAAGAGAGCTACACCTTC. This translates into CASSATGQESYTF.

This chain links TRBV15 with TRBJ1-1; 7 bases are a match to TRBD1. V lost 0 bases to trimming and J lost 0 bases; unmatched junction nucleotides: 4. This CDR3 has 16 amino acids. Germline V gives CDR1 LNHNV, CDR2 YYDKDF (reference sequence). The chain's CDR3 is CATSRDHGTVNTEAFF. The CDR3 bases are TGTGCCACCAGCAGAGATCATGGGACAGTGAACACTGAAGCTTTCTTT.

This clone has just one count. The chain combines TRBV3-1 (or the pseudogene TRBV3-2) with TRBJ1-1; no firm D call. The CDR3 consists of 15 residues. Germline CDR1 is LGHDT and CDR2 is YNNKEL (reference sequence). V was clipped by 0 bases and J by 2 bases, with 10 bases between them. The chain's CDR3 is CASSQDEGYNTEAFF. CDR3 in DNA: TGTGCCAGCAGCCAAGATGAGGGTTACAACACTGAAGCTTTCTTT.

The rearrangement joins TRBV6-2 or TRBV6-3 to TRBJ1-1; the D is unclear. CDR3 length: 13 amino acids. Germline V gene data show CDR1 as MNHEY and CDR2 as SVGEGT. The germline V and J ends were trimmed by 3 bases and 2 bases, with 7 bases remaining between them. The CDR3 region has the DNA TGTGCCAGCAGTTATCTTAAAAACACTGAAGCTTTCTTT. Its protein product is CASSYLKNTEAFF.

The chain has TRBV28 and TRBJ2-7; 7 bases are a match to TRBD1. The CDR3 runs 15 residues. Germline values: CDR1 MDHEN, CDR2 SYDVKM. The V segment lost 5 bases and the J segment 6 bases; nucleotides outside the gene matches: 13. This CDR3 reads CASSASYRGSLEQYF. The DNA of the CDR3 is TGTGCCAGCAGTGCCTCCTACAGGGGATCCCTCGAGCAGTACTTC.